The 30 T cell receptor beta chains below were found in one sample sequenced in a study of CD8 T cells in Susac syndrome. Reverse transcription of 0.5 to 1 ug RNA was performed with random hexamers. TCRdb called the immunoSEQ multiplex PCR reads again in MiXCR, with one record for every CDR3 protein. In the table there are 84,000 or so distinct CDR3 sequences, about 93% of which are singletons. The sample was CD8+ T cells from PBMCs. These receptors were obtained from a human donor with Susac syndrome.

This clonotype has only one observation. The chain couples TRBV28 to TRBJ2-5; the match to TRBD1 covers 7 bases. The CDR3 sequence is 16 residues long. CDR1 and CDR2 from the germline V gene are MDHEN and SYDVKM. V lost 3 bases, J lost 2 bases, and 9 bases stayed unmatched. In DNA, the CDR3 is TGTGCCAGCAGTTTTCACCATAGGGACAGTCAAGAGACCCAGTACTTC. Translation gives CASSFHHRDSQETQYF.

The CDR3 spells CSVTGLDEKLFF. The CDR3 nucleotides read TGCAGCGTAACAGGGTTGGATGAAAAACTGTTTTTT. The V gene is TRBV29-1, the J gene TRBJ1-4, with a tentative D call TRBD1 (6 bases). V was pared by 6 bases and J by 6 bases, with 11 bases between. Germline V gene lookup returns CDR1 SQVTM and CDR2 ANQGSEA. This CDR3 has 12 amino acids.

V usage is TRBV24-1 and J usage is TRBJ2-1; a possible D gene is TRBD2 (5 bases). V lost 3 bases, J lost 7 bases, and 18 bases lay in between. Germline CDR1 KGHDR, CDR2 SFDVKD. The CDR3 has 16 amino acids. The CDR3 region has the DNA TGTGCCACCAGTGATCCGCTAGCTTCCCGCGGGAATGAGCAGTTCTTC. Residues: CATSDPLASRGNEQFF.

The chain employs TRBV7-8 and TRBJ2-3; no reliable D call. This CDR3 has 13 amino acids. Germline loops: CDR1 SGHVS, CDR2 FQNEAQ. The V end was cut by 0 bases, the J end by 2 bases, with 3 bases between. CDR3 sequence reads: CASSLASTDTQYF. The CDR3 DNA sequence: TGTGCCAGCAGCTTAGCGTCCACAGATACGCAGTATTTT.

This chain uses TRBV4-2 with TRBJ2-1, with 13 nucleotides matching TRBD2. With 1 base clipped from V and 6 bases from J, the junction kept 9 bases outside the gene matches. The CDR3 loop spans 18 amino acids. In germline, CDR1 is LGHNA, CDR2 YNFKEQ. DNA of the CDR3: TGTGCCAGCAGCCAAGTTGGACTAGCGGGGGATCAATCCAATGAGCAGTTCTTC. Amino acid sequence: CASSQVGLAGDQSNEQFF.

CDR3 protein: CATSSDRVWFGYGYTF. The CDR3 DNA is TGTGCCACCAGCTCGGACAGGGTCTGGTTCGGCTATGGCTACACCTTC. The chain combines TRBV15 with TRBJ1-2, with 8 positions matching TRBD1. After removal of 5 bases from V and 4 bases from J, the junction contained 12 bases not matched to a gene. The CDR3 covers 16 residues. Germline V gene sequence: CDR1 LNHNV, CDR2 YYDKDF (reference sequence).

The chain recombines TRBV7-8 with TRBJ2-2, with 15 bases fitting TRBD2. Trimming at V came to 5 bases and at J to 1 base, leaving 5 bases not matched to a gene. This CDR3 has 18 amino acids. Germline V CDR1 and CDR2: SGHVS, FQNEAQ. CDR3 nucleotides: TGTGCCAGCAGCCCAGGACTAGCGGGAGGGTGGAACACCGGGGAGCTGTTTTTT. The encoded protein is CASSPGLAGGWNTGELFF.

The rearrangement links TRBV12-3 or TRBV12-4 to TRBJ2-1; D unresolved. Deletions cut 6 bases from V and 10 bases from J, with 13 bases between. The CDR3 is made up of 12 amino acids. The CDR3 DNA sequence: TGTGCCAGCAGCCCGACTGCACGGGAGCAGTTCTTC. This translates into CASSPTAREQFF.

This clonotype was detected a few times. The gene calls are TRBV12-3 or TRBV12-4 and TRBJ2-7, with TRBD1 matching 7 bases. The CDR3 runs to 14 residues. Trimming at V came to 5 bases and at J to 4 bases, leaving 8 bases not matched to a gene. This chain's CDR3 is CASSLDRDSYEQYF. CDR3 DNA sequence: TGTGCCAGCAGTCTCGACAGGGATTCGTACGAGCAGTACTTC.

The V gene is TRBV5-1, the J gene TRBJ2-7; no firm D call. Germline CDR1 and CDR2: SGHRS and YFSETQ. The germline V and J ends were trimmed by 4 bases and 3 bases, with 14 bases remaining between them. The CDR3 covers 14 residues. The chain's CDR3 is CASSPAGISYEQYF. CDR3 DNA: TGCGCCAGCAGCCCGGCTGGAATAAGCTACGAGCAGTACTTC.

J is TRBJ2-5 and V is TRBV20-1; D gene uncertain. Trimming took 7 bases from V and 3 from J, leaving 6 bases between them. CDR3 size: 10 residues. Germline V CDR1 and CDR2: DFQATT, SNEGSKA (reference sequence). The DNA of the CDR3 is TGCAGTGTTAGGGAAGAGACCCAGTACTTC. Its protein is CSVREETQYF.

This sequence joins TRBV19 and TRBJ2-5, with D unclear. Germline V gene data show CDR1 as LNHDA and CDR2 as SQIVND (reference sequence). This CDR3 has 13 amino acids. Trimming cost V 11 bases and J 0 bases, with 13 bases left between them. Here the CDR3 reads CACMDSYQETQYF. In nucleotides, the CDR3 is TGTGCCTGTATGGATTCCTACCAAGAGACCCAGTACTTC.

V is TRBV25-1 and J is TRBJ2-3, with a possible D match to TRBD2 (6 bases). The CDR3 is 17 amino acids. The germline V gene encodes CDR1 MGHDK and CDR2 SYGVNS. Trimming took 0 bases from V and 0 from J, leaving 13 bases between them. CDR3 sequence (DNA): TGTGCCAGCAGTGAATATATTCGTGGGACTAGCACAGATACGCAGTATTTT. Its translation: CASSEYIRGTSTDTQYF.

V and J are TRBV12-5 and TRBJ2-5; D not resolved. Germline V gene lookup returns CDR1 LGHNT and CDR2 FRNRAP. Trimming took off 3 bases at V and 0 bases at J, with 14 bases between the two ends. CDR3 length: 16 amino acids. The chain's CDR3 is CASGFTRNSYQETQYF. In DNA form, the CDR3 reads TGTGCTAGTGGTTTCACGCGGAACTCGTACCAAGAGACCCAGTACTTC. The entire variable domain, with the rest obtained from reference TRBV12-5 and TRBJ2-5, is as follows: DARVTQTPRHKVTEMGQEVTMRCQPILGHNTVFWYRQTMMQGLELLAYFRNRAPLDDSGMPKDRFSAEMPDATLATLKIQPSEPRDSAVYFCASGFTRNSYQETQYFGPGTRLLVL.

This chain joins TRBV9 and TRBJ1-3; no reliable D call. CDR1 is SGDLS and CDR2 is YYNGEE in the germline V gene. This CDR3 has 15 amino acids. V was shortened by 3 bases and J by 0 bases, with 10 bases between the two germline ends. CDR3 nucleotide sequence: TGTGCCAGCAGCGCATCTATGGGCTCTGGAAACACCATATATTTT. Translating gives CASSASMGSGNTIYF.

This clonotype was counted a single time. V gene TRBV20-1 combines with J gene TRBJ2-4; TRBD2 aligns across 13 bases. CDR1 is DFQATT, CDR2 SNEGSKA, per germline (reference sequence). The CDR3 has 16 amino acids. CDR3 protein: CSHGLAGEVAKNIQYF. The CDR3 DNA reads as TGCAGCCACGGACTAGCGGGAGAGGTTGCCAAAAACATTCAGTACTTC.

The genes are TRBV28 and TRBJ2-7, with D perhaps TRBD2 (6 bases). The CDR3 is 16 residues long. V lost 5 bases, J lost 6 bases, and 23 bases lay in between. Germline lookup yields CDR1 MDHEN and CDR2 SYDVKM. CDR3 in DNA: TGTGCCAGCAGTCCAGATAGGGACTCCCTGGATGGCGAGCAGTACTTC. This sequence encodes CASSPDRDSLDGEQYF.

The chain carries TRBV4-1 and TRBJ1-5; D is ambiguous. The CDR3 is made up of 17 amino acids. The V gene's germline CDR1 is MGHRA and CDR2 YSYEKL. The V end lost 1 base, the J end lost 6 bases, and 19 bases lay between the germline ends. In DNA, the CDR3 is TGCGCCAGCAGCCAAGTCCTGAGGGCGCCGGGTGGTCAGCCCCAGCATTTT. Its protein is CASSQVLRAPGGQPQHF.

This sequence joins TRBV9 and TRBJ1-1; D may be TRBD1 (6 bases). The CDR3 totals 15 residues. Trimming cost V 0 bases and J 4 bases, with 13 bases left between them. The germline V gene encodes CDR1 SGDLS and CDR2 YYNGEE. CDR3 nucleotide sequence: TGTGCCAGCAGCGTAGAAGGGGGGGAAGGCACTGAAGCTTTCTTT. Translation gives CASSVEGGEGTEAFF.

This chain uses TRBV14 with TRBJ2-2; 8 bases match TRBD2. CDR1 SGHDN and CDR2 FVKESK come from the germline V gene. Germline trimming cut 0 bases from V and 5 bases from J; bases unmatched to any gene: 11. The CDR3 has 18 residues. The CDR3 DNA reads TGTGCCAGCAGCCAAGATCCGAGCGGGAGTGTGGGGACCGGGGAGCTGTTTTTT. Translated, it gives CASSQDPSGSVGTGELFF.

The CDR3 nucleotides read TGTGCCAGCAGTTTCCAACAGGGGGAAGGCACAGATACGCAGTATTTT. Translation: CASSFQQGEGTDTQYF. The rearrangement joins TRBV27 to TRBJ2-3; 8 bases align to TRBD1. The CDR3 loop spans 16 amino acids. J gave up 1 base and V 3 bases, and 6 bases lay outside the gene matches. Germline V gene lookup returns CDR1 MNHEY and CDR2 SMNVEV (reference sequence).

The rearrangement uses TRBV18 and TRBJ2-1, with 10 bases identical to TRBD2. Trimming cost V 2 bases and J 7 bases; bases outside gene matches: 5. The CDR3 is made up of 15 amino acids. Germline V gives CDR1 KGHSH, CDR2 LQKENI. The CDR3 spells CASSPSSGRLNEQFF. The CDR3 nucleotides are TGTGCCAGCTCACCATCTAGCGGGAGACTGAATGAGCAGTTCTTC.

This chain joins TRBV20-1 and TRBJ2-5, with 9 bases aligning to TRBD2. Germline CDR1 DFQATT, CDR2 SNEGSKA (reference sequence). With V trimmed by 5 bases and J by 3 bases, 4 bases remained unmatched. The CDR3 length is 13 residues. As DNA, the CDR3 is TGCAGTGCTGATCTAGCGGGAAAAGAGACCCAGTACTTC. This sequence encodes CSADLAGKETQYF.

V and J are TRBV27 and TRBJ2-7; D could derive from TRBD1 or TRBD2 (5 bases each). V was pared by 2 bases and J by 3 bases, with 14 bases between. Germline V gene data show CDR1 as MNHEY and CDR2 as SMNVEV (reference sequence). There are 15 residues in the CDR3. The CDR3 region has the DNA TGTGCCAGCAGTTTAAAAGGGACCACCTTCTACGAGCAGTACTTC. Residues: CASSLKGTTFYEQYF.

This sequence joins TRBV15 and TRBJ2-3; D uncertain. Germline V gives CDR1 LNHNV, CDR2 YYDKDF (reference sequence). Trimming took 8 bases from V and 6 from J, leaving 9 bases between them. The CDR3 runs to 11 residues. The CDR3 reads CATRLLDTQYF. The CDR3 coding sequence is TGTGCCACCCGCTTACTGGATACGCAGTATTTT.

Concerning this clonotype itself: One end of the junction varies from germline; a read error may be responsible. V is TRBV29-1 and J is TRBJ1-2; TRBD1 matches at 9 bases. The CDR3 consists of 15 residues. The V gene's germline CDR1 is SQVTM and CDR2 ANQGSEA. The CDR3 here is CSAPAGTGPNYGYTF. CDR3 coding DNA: TGCAGCGCCCCCGCCGGGACAGGGCCTAATTATGGCTACACCTTC.

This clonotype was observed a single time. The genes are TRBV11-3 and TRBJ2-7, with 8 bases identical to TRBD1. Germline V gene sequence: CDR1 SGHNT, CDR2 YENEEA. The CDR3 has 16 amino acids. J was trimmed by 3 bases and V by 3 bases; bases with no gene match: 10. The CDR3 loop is CASSFKQGEFVYEQYF. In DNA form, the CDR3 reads TGTGCCAGCAGCTTCAAACAGGGGGAGTTCGTCTACGAGCAGTACTTC.

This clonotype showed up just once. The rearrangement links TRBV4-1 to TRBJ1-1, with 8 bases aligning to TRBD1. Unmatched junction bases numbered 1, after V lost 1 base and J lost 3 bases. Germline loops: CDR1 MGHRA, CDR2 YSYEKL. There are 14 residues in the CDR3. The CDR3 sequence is CASSQVQGDTEAFF. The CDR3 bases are TGCGCCAGCAGCCAAGTACAGGGGGACACTGAAGCTTTCTTT.

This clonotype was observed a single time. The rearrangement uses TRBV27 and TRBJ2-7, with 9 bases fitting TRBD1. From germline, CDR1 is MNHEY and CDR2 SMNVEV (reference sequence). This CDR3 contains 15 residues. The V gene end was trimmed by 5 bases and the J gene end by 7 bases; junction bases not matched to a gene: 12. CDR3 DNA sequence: TGTGCCAGCAGTGCCCGACAGGGGGACCTACGAGAGCAGTACTTC. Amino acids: CASSARQGDLREQYF.

CDR3 nucleotides: TGTGCCAGCAGTTTAAATGAAGGGACCCAAGAGACCCAGTACTTC. As protein: CASSLNEGTQETQYF. V and J are TRBV12-3 or TRBV12-4 and TRBJ2-5; D tentatively reads TRBD1 or TRBD2 (5 bases each). CDR3 length: 15 residues. The germline V and J ends were trimmed by 2 bases and 1 base, with 11 bases remaining between them.